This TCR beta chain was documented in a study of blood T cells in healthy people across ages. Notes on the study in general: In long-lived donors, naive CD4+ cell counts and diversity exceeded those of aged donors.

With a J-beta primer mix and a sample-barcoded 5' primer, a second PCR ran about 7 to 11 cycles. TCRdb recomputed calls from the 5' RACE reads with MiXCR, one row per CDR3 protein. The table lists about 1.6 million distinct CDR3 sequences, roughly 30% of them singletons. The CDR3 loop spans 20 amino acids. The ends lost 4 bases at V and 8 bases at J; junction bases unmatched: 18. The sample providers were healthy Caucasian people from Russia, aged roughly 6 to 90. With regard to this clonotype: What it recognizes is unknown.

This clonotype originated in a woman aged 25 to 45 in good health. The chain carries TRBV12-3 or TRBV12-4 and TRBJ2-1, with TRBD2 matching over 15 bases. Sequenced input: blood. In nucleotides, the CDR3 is TGTGCCAGCAGTTCATTACCGGGACTAGCGGGAGGTGCCCTTCGGGATGAGCAGTTCTTC. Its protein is CASSSLPGLAGGALRDEQFF.